This is a list of T cell receptor beta chains from one sample in a study of CD8 T cells in Susac syndrome. MiXCR, run by TCRdb on the immunoSEQ multiplex PCR reads, gives a single entry per CDR3 protein. This table has 110,000 to 150,000 distinct CDR3 sequences, 90% to 95% appearing once. The sample comprised CD8+ T cells from PBMCs. These receptors came from a human donor in good health. The CDR3 runs from the conserved cysteine through the conserved F or W. Each record gives: J gene, D gene, V gene, clone size, CDR3 protein, CDR3 DNA. D genes are given only for firm matches. The size of a clone is reported for some rows only, either as once, few or many, or as a class for expanded clones.

>TRBJ2-3|TRBD1|TRBV27|-
CASSPNRGDTQYF
TGTGCCAGCAGTCCCAACAGGGGAGATACGCAGTATTTT
>TRBJ2-2|-|TRBV29-1|once
CSVDPNTGELFF
TGCAGCGTTGATCCGAACACCGGGGAGCTGTTTTTT
>TRBJ2-1|TRBD2|TRBV30|-
CAWIPPGLAGVWNEQFF
TGTGCCTGGATCCCGCCCGGACTAGCGGGAGTCTGGAATGAGCAGTTCTTC
>TRBJ2-7|-|TRBV2|-
CASSEPRQVPYEQYF
TGTGCCAGCAGTGAACCCCGCCAGGTTCCCTACGAGCAGTACTTC
>TRBJ2-7|-|TRBV5-6|-
CASSGGPPQQYF
TGTGCCAGCAGCGGGGGTCCTCCTCAGCAGTACTTC
>TRBJ2-5|-|TRBV6-7|-
CASSRPPAIQETQYF
TGTGCCAGCAGCCGCCCGCCCGCGATCCAAGAGACCCAGTACTTC
>TRBJ1-5|-|TRBV9|-
CASSGGVGDQPQHF
TGTGCCAGCAGCGGAGGGGTAGGGGATCAGCCCCAGCATTTT
>TRBJ2-5|TRBD2|TRBV4-1|-
CASSQPGLSETQYF
TGCGCCAGCAGCCAACCGGGACTATCGGAGACCCAGTACTTC
>TRBJ2-3|-|TRBV6-6|once
CASRARTDTQYF
TGTGCCAGCAGAGCCCGCACAGATACGCAGTATTTT
>TRBJ2-6|TRBD1|TRBV29-1|-
CSVFSRDRGPGANVLTF
TGCAGCGTCTTCTCCCGGGACAGGGGACCAGGGGCCAACGTCCTGACTTTC
>TRBJ2-7|-|TRBV7-6|-
CASSPRDLQGEQYF
TGTGCCAGCAGCCCCAGGGACTTGCAGGGGGAGCAGTACTTC
>TRBJ2-1|TRBD2|TRBV30|-
CAWQLAGVVEQFF
TGTGCCTGGCAACTAGCGGGAGTGGTAGAGCAGTTCTTC
>TRBJ2-3|TRBD1|TRBV7-9|-
CASSAGQGSTDTQYF
TGTGCCAGCAGCGCCGGACAGGGATCCACAGATACGCAGTATTTT
>TRBJ2-7|TRBD2|TRBV27|-
CASSWASGRADEQYF
TGTGCCAGCAGTTGGGCTAGCGGGAGGGCCGATGAGCAGTACTTC
>TRBJ2-7|-|TRBV13|-
CASSESGSSYEQYF
TGTGCCAGCAGCGAATCCGGGAGCTCCTACGAGCAGTACTTC
>TRBJ2-5|TRBD1|TRBV7-9|-
CASTLDRDETQYF
TGTGCCAGCACCCTGGACAGGGATGAGACCCAGTACTTC
>TRBJ1-2|-|TRBV9|-
CASSVDRGNHYGYTF
TGTGCCAGCAGCGTAGACCGGGGAAATCACTATGGCTACACCTTC
>TRBJ2-1|-|TRBV29-1|-
CSVDQGQYNEQFF
TGCAGCGTTGACCAAGGGCAGTACAATGAGCAGTTCTTC
>TRBJ2-7|TRBD1|TRBV29-1|few
CSVIQGAIDEQYF
TGCAGCGTCATACAGGGGGCGATCGACGAGCAGTACTTC
>TRBJ1-1|-|TRBV29-1|-
CSANFGTEAFF
TGCAGCGCCAATTTCGGTACTGAAGCTTTCTTT
>TRBJ2-7|TRBD1|TRBV28|-
CASSQSTGGASYEQYF
TGTGCCAGCAGCCAAAGCACAGGGGGCGCATCCTACGAGCAGTACTTC
>TRBJ2-7|-|TRBV15|-
CATSRVGGGPAYEQYF
TGTGCCACCAGCAGAGTAGGGGGAGGACCCGCCTACGAGCAGTACTTC
>TRBJ2-7|TRBD2|TRBV5-4|-
CASSTGTSGYEQYF
TGTGCCAGCAGCACCGGGACTAGCGGCTACGAGCAGTACTTC
>TRBJ2-7|-|TRBV20-1|-
CSARDRDLNTYEQYF
TGCAGTGCTAGAGATCGCGACCTGAACACCTACGAGCAGTACTTC
>TRBJ2-1|-|TRBV29-1|-
CSVEWLSNRGIFNEQFF
TGCAGCGTTGAGTGGCTAAGTAATCGGGGGATCTTCAATGAGCAGTTCTTC
>TRBJ1-5|-|TRBV30|once
CAWTSTAGQPQHF
TGTGCCTGGACCTCGACAGCGGGTCAGCCCCAGCATTTT
>TRBJ2-3|-|TRBV20-1|-
CSASPWTDDTDTQYF
TGCAGTGCTAGTCCCTGGACTGACGACACAGATACGCAGTATTTT
>TRBJ2-3|-|TRBV27|-
CASRVRGPADTQYF
TGTGCCAGCAGAGTTAGGGGCCCCGCAGATACGCAGTATTTT
>TRBJ2-1|TRBD2|TRBV11-1|-
CASRRNGLGLAATTYNEQFF
TGTGCCAGCAGACGCAATGGCTTGGGGCTAGCGGCAACAACCTACAATGAGCAGTTCTTC
>TRBJ2-7|-|TRBV3-1|-
CASTGRSYEQYF
TGTGCCAGCACGGGACGGTCTTACGAGCAGTACTTC
>TRBJ2-7|-|TRBV7-6|-
CASSPRGAEQYF
TGTGCCAGCAGCCCTCGCGGAGCCGAGCAGTACTTC
>TRBJ2-1|-|TRBV27|few
CASSLTGNEQFF
TGTGCCAGCAGTTTAACTGGCAATGAGCAGTTCTTC
>TRBJ1-2|-|TRBV4-2|-
CASSPGESYGYTF
TGTGCCAGCAGCCCAGGGGAGAGCTATGGCTACACCTTC
>TRBJ2-1|-|TRBV14|-
CASSQLASRWGEQFF
TGTGCCAGCAGCCAACTAGCGTCAAGGTGGGGTGAGCAGTTCTTC
>TRBJ1-2|-|TRBV12-3/TRBV12-4|-
CASTLGGGERAYGYTF
TGTGCCAGCACCCTTGGCGGGGGGGAGCGCGCCTATGGCTACACCTTC
>TRBJ1-1|-|TRBV29-1|-
CSVSWGETEAFF
TGCAGCGTTTCTTGGGGTGAAACTGAAGCTTTCTTT
>TRBJ1-1|-|TRBV7-9|-
CASNHLSTEAFF
TGTGCCAGCAACCATCTGAGCACTGAAGCTTTCTTT
>TRBJ2-7|TRBD2|TRBV30|once
CEDGLAGPEQYF
TGTGAAGACGGGCTAGCGGGACCCGAGCAGTACTTC
>TRBJ2-1|TRBD2|TRBV7-6|-
CASSPTRLAGGLSNEQFF
TGTGCCAGCAGCCCGACCAGACTAGCGGGAGGGCTTAGCAATGAGCAGTTCTTC